This T cell receptor (beta chain) was obtained from a study of cytomegalovirus exposure and HLA in healthy donors. Looking at the study overall: The 100 to 150 validation repertoires used the same platform as the roughly 620 first-cohort repertoires, a later analysis reported. Study conclusions and caveats: While the bulk of TCR sequences proved rare, some public TCRs turned up in many donors. In vitro experiments confirmed that a few CMV-associated chains were specific for CMV antigens. In the 95 to 150 validation repertoires, roughly 94% of cluster scores exceeded 0, per a later analysis.

The assay was immunoSEQ multiplex PCR, and TCRdb's table has in-frame clones only and misses some. The sample includes 130,000 or so clones, roughly nine tenths of them seen just once. Regarding this clone: Antigen specificity is unknown.

CDR1 is MNHEY and CDR2 is SMNVEV in the germline V gene (reference sequence). The V gene end was trimmed by 6 bases and the J gene end by 9 bases; junction bases not matched to a gene: 5. This CDR3 contains 13 residues. The rearrangement links TRBV27 to TRBJ2-7; 13 nucleotides line up with TRBD2. The sample taken for sequencing was PBMCs. This receptor was taken from a man aged 30 to 39 in good health and CMV-seronegative. This CDR3 reads CASRGLAGRGQYF. The CDR3 region has the DNA TGTGCCAGCAGGGGACTAGCGGGGCGGGGGCAGTACTTC.